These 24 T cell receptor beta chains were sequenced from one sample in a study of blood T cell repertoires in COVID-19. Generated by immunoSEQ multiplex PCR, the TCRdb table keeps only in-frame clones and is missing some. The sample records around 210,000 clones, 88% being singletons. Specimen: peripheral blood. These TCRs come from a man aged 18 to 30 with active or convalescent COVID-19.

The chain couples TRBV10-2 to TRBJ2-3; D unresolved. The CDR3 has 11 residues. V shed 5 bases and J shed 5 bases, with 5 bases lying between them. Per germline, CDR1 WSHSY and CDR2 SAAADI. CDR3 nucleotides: TGCGCCAGCAGTTTCCAAGATACGCAGTATTTT. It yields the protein CASSFQDTQYF.

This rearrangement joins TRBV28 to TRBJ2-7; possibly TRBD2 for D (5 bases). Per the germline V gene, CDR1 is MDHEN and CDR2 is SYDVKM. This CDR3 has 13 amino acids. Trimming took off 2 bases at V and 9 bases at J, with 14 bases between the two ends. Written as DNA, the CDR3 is TGTGCCAGCAGTTTAGACCCCCCGGGGTGGCAGTACTTC. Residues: CASSLDPPGWQYF. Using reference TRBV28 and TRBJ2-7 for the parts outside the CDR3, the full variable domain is DVKVTQSSRYLVKRTGEKVFLECVQDMDHENMFWYRQDPGLGLRLIYFSYDVKMKEKGDIPEGYSVSREKKERFSLILESASTNQTSMYLCASSLDPPGWQYFGPGTRLTVT.

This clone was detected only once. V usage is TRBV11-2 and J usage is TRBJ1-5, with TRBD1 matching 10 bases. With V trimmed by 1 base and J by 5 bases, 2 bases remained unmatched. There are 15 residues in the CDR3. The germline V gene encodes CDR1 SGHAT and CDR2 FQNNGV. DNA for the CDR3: TGTGCCAGCAGCTTAGGACAGGGGGCTTATCAGCCCCAGCATTTT. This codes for CASSLGQGAYQPQHF.

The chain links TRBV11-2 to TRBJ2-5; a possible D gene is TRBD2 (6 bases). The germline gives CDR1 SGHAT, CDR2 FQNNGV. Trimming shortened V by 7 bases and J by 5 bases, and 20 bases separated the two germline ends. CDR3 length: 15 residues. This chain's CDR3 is CASTPGVLGSETQYF. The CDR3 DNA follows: TGTGCCAGCACCCCGGGAGTCCTGGGGTCGGAGACCCAGTACTTC.

The CDR3 nucleotides are TGTGCCAGCAGCGTAGGGTGGACTAGCGGGACCCTAAAGGATACGCAGTATTTT. It translates to CASSVGWTSGTLKDTQYF. The chain combines TRBV9 with TRBJ2-3; 12 bases line up with TRBD2. V lost 0 bases to trimming and J lost 6 bases; unmatched junction nucleotides: 11. The CDR3 length is 18 residues. Looked up from germline, CDR1 is SGDLS and CDR2 is YYNGEE.

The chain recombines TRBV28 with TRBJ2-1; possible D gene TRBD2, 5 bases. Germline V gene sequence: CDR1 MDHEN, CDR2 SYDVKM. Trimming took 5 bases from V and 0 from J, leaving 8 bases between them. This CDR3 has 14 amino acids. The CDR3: CASSSSVSYNEQFF. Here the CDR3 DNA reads TGTGCCAGCAGTAGTAGCGTCTCCTACAATGAGCAGTTCTTC.

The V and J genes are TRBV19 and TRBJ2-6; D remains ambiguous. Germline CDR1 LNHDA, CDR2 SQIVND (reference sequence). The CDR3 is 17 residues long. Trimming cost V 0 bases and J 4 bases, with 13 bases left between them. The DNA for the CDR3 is TGTGCCAGTAGTATAGATCTGGAATGGGCCGGGGCCAACGTCCTGACTTTC. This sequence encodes CASSIDLEWAGANVLTF.

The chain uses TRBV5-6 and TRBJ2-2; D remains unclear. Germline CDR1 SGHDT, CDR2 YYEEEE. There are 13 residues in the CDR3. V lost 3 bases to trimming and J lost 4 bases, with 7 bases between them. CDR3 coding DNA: TGTGCCAGCAGCTCCCCAGGCACCGGGGAGCTGTTTTTT. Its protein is CASSSPGTGELFF.

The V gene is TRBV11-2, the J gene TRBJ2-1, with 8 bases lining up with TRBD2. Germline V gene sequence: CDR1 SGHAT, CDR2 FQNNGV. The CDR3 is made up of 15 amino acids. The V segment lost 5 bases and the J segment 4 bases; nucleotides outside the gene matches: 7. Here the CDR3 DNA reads TGTGCCAGCAGCCCCAGCGGGAGAGGGTACAATGAGCAGTTCTTC. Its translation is CASSPSGRGYNEQFF.

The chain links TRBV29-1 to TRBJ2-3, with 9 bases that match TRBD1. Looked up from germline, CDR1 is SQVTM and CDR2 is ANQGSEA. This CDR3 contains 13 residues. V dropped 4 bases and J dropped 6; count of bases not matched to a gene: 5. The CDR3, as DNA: TGCAGCGTTGGGGGACAGGGATATGATACGCAGTATTTT. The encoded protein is CSVGGQGYDTQYF.

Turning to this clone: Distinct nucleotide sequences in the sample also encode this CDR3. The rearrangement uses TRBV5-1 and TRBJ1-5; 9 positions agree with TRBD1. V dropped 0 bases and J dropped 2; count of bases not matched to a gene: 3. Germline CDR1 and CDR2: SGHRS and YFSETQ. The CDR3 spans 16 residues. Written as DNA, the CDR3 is TGCGCCAGCAGCTTGGGGGACAGGGAAGGCAATCAGCCCCAGCATTTT. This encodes CASSLGDREGNQPQHF.

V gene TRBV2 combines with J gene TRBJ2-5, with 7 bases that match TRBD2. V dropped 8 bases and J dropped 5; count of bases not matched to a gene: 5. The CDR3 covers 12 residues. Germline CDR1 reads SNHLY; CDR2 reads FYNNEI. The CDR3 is CASREDGETQYF. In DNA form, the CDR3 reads TGTGCCAGCCGGGAGGATGGGGAGACCCAGTACTTC.

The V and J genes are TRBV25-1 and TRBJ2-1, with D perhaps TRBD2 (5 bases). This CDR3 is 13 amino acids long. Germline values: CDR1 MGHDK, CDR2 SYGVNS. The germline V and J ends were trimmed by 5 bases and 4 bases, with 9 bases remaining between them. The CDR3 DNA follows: TGTGCCAGCAGTAGACTACAATACAATGAGCAGTTCTTC. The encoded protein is CASSRLQYNEQFF.

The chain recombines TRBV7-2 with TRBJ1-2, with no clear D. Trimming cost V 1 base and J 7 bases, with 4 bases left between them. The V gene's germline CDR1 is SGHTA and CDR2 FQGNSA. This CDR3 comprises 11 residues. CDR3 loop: CASSLVGGYTF. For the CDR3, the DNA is TGTGCCAGCAGCTTAGTCGGTGGCTACACCTTC.

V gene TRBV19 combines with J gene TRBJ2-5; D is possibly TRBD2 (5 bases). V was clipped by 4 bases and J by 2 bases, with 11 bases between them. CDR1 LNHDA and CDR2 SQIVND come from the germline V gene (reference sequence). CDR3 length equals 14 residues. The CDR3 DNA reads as TGTGCCAGTAGTAAGACGCAGCGGCAAGAGACCCAGTACTTC. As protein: CASSKTQRQETQYF.

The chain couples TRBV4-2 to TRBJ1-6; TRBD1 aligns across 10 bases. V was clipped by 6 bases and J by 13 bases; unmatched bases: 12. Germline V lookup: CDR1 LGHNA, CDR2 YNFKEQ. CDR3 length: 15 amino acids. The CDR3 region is CASRMDRGAVNPLHF. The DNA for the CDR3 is TGTGCCAGCAGAATGGACAGGGGGGCCGTTAATCCCCTCCACTTT.

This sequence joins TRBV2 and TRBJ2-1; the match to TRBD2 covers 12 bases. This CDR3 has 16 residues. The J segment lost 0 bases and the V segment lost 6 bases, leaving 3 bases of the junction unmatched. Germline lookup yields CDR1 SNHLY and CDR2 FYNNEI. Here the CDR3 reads CASRRLAGDSYNEQFF. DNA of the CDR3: TGTGCCAGCAGGAGACTAGCGGGAGACTCCTACAATGAGCAGTTCTTC.

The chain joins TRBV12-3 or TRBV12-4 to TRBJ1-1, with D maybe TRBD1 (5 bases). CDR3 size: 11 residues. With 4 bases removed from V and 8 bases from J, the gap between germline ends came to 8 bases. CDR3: CASSWGREAFF. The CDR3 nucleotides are TGTGCCAGCAGTTGGGGCAGGGAAGCTTTCTTT.

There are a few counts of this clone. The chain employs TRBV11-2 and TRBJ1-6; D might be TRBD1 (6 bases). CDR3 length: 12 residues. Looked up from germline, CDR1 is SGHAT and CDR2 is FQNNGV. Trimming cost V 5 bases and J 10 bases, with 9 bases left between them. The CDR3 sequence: CASSDRNSPLHF. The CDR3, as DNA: TGTGCCAGCAGCGACAGGAACTCACCCCTCCACTTT.

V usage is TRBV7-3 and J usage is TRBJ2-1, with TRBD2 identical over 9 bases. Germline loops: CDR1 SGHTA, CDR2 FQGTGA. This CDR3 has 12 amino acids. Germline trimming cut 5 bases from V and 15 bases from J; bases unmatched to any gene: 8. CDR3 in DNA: TGTGCCAGCAGCGCCTCCGGGACTAGCATGTTCTTC. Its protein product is CASSASGTSMFF.

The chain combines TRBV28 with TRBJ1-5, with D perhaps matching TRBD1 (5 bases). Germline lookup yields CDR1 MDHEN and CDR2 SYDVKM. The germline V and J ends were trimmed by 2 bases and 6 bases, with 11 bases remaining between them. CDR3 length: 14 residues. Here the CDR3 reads CASSLRGSGQPQHF. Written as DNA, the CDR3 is TGTGCCAGCAGTTTACGGGGGTCGGGTCAGCCCCAGCATTTT.

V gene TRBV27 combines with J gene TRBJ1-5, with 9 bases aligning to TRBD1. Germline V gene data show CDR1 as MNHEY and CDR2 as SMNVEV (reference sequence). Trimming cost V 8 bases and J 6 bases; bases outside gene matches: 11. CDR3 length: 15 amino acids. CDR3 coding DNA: TGTGCCAGCGGAATGGGGACAGGGAGGAGTCAGCCCCAGCATTTT. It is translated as CASGMGTGRSQPQHF.

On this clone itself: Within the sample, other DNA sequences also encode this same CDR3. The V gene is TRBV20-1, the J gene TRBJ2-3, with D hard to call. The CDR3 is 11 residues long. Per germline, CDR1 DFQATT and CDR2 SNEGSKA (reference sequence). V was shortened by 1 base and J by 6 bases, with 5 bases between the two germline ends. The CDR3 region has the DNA TGCAGTGCTAGAGGTCTGGATACGCAGTATTTT. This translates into CSARGLDTQYF.

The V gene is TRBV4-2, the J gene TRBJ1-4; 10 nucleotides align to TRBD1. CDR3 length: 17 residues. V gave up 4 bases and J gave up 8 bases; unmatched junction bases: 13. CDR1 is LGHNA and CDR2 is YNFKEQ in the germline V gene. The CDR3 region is CASSPTSGTGDWEKLFF. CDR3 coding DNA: TGTGCCAGCAGCCCGACTTCCGGGACAGGGGATTGGGAAAAACTGTTTTTT.